These T cell receptor beta chains were read from a single sample in a study of blood T cell repertoires in COVID-19. Only in-frame clones appear in the TCRdb table, and some are missing; sequencing was by immunoSEQ multiplex PCR. Here the sample spans around 140,000 clones, about 85% being singletons. Sequenced sample: PBMCs or T cells enriched from blood (not recorded which). The receptors were sampled from a woman aged 40 to 50 who had been exposed to COVID-19. CDR3s leave out the opening cysteine and the closing phenylalanine or tryptophan. Fields, in order: V gene, J gene, CDR3 length, CDR3 protein.

>TRBV5-4|TRBJ2-1|11
ASSSPLGEGQF
>TRBV6-4|TRBJ2-3|12
ASSDGGGADTQY
>TRBV5-1|TRBJ1-1|13
ASSLAGTRNTEAF
>TRBV18|TRBJ1-1|13
ASSPPQGAFTEAF
>TRBV19|TRBJ1-5|14
ASSPASWGRGQPQH
>TRBV4-1|TRBJ2-5|13
ASSPRGNFGETQY
>TRBV28|TRBJ1-5|13
ASSPPGAGDQPQH
>TRBV6-5|TRBJ1-1|12
ASSPQGRNTEAF
>TRBV10-2|TRBJ2-5|13
ASSDSGRAQETQY
>TRBV7-3|TRBJ1-1|11
ASSLKTDTEAF
>TRBV28|TRBJ1-2|14
ASRLAGARANYGYT
>TRBV6-5|TRBJ1-5|11
ASTATRNQPQH
>TRBV6-5|TRBJ1-1|13
ASRLNRGRDTEAF
>TRBV15|TRBJ1-4|12
ATSIGTGNEKLF
>TRBV28|TRBJ2-6|17
ASSSSGTGVSSGANVLT
>TRBV7-2|TRBJ2-5|13
ASSLVAGGPRTQY
>TRBV29-1|TRBJ2-7|12
SVGGSGSYYEQY
>TRBV5-6|TRBJ1-3|13
ASSLTGEYGNTIY
>TRBV10-2|TRBJ2-2|12
ASDGGGSTGELF
>TRBV12-3/TRBV12-4|TRBJ2-2|10
ASTRRAGELF
>TRBV9|TRBJ2-5|13
ASSVGGTSRETQY
>TRBV18|TRBJ2-7|12
ASSPWTGHYEQY
>TRBV28|TRBJ2-2|13
ASSRDRVNPGELF
>TRBV3-1/TRBV3-2|TRBJ2-3|13
ASSTMGARTDTQY
>TRBV28|TRBJ1-5|12
ASRQGQFNQPQH
>TRBV7-2|TRBJ1-5|13
ASSRTAVSNQPQH
>TRBV27|TRBJ1-2|13
ASRRSSLGDYGYT
>TRBV10-1|TRBJ2-1|12
ASSAWDSRWEQF
>TRBV7-9|TRBJ2-1|9
ASSQPTEQF
>TRBV27|TRBJ1-1|11
ASSSDRYNQAF
>TRBV27|TRBJ2-3|14
ASNPNDSGAGDTQY
>TRBV4-1|TRBJ2-7|11
ASSRSATYEQY
>TRBV3-1/TRBV3-2|TRBJ2-2|11
ASSQDRGGELF
>TRBV27|TRBJ2-7|13
ASSPLRAQGGEQY
>TRBV27|TRBJ1-2|12
ASSLRSGSDGYT
>TRBV7-8|TRBJ2-3|14
ASSSWTSGDGDTQY
>TRBV9|TRBJ2-1|13
ASSPSGRAINEQF
>TRBV5-4|TRBJ2-5|14
ASSSQGRGVRETQY
>TRBV27|TRBJ1-2|11
ASSLNSFYGYT
>TRBV4-3|TRBJ2-7|13
ASSHDRAPSYEQY
>TRBV11-3|TRBJ2-7|13
ASSSQEDPTYEQY
>TRBV28|TRBJ2-1|14
ASSYSGTSVDNEQF
>TRBV6-5|TRBJ2-7|14
ASSYSIAPTGYEQY
>TRBV18|TRBJ2-7|11
ASSSTSSTEQY
>TRBV5-1|TRBJ1-1|13
ASSLGTGVNTEAF
>TRBV21-1|TRBJ1-1|12
ASSIHYRESEAF
>TRBV4-3|TRBJ1-2|14
ASSPSEDPRPYGYT
>TRBV24-1|TRBJ1-2|12
ATSDIDRVDGYT
>TRBV7-9|TRBJ2-5|12
ASREDRRGKTQY
>TRBV29-1|TRBJ2-5|11
SVGRGDQETQY
>TRBV28|TRBJ1-2|13
ASSVAQGMDYGYT
>TRBV5-4|TRBJ1-1|14
ASSLTQGRNDPEAF
>TRBV5-8|TRBJ1-5|14
ASSLGDNYSNQPQH
>TRBV19|TRBJ1-5|11
ASNLDRAQPQH
>TRBV9|TRBJ2-5|11
ASEGTGRETQY